This T cell receptor beta chain appears in the sequencing data of a study of blood T cell repertoires in COVID-19. Overall study context: Donors in the United States, Italy and Spain gave samples during acute or convalescent COVID-19. PBMCs, B-cell-depleted T cells, or T cells provided the cDNA or gDNA that made up the material.

In the authors' methods: Amplification of reference gene primers was used by the study to estimate nucleated cell counts. Clones were read by immunoSEQ multiplex PCR, and TCRdb kept only the in-frame ones, dropping some. V and J calls plus clone size are reproduced from that table; the DNA served to infer D and trimming. The repertoire holds some 180,000 clones, with about four fifths as singletons. The TCR originated in a woman of 80 years or more with acute or convalescent COVID-19. Material: peripheral blood.

The CDR3 loop is CASRRRVGGSHEKLFF. In DNA form, the CDR3 reads TGTGCCAGCAGACGTCGGGTGGGGGGGTCTCATGAAAAACTGTTTTTT. The chain uses TRBV6-6 and TRBJ1-4, with D possibly being TRBD1 (5 bases). The ends were cut back, 6 bases at V and 6 bases at J, with 20 bases in the middle. CDR3 length: 16 residues. The germline gives CDR1 MNHNY, CDR2 SVGAGI (reference sequence).